Presented here are 28 T cell receptor beta chains from one specimen sequenced in a study of cytomegalovirus exposure and HLA in healthy donors. PCR was performed using 60 Vbeta and 13 Jbeta primers. Measured with immunoSEQ multiplex PCR; TCRdb has only the in-frame clones, and not every one. The sample yields roughly 140,000 clones, about 82% seen once. The sequenced sample was PBMCs. These receptor sequences come from a man aged 25 to 45 in good health and CMV-seronegative.

The CDR3, as DNA: TGCGCCAGCAGCTCCAACGCTCTGACTAGCGGGGTGTCCTACGAGCAGTACTTC. Its protein is CASSSNALTSGVSYEQYF. V gene TRBV5-1 combines with J gene TRBJ2-7; TRBD2 aligns across 11 bases. This CDR3 comprises 18 residues. The trim removed 3 bases at V and 1 base at J, leaving 12 bases unmatched. Germline loops: CDR1 SGHRS, CDR2 YFSETQ.

The CDR3 spells CASSPGQGASYEQYF. CDR3 in DNA: TGTGCCAGCAGCCCTGGACAGGGGGCGTCCTACGAGCAGTACTTC. This chain links TRBV5-4 with TRBJ2-7; TRBD1 agrees at 11 bases. Unmatched junction bases numbered 4, after V lost 4 bases and J lost 1 base. The CDR3 consists of 15 residues. Germline V gene lookup returns CDR1 SGHNT and CDR2 YYREEE (reference sequence).

The V call is TRBV27, the J call TRBJ2-7; D not resolved. CDR1 and CDR2 from the germline V gene are MNHEY and SMNVEV (reference sequence). The CDR3 contains 14 residues. V was clipped by 7 bases and J by 1 base, with 14 bases between them. CDR3 coding DNA: TGTGCCAGCACCTTGAGAGGTCCGTCCTACGAGCAGTACTTC. Its translation: CASTLRGPSYEQYF.

This chain joins TRBV6-5 and TRBJ2-1; possible D gene TRBD2, 6 bases. This CDR3 has 13 residues. Trimming removed 6 bases from V and 10 bases from J, with 16 bases in between. The germline gives CDR1 MNHEY, CDR2 SVGAGI. The CDR3 DNA follows: TGTGCCAGCAGAACACGGAGGGGCCAAGAGCAGTTCTTC. It encodes CASRTRRGQEQFF.

The CDR3 region is CASSLTDREISSGANVLTF. CDR3 DNA sequence: TGTGCCAGCAGTCTAACGGACAGGGAGATTTCCTCTGGGGCCAACGTCCTGACTTTC. The chain uses TRBV28 and TRBJ2-6; TRBD1 matches at 8 bases. J gave up 0 bases and V 5 bases, and 12 bases lay outside the gene matches. Per the germline V gene, CDR1 is MDHEN and CDR2 is SYDVKM. The CDR3 is 19 amino acids.

The chain's CDR3 is CASSLGGDRGREQYF. In DNA form, the CDR3 reads TGTGCCAGCAGCTTGGGTGGGGACAGGGGGCGCGAGCAGTACTTC. The V and J genes are TRBV5-4 and TRBJ2-5; 12 nucleotides match TRBD1. The end of the DNA fits TRBJ2-7 better, so the J call may be wrong. The CDR3 covers 15 residues. Germline V gene lookup returns CDR1 SGHNT and CDR2 YYREEE (reference sequence).

The chain joins TRBV29-1 to TRBJ2-5; 8 bases are shared with TRBD2. CDR3 size: 14 residues. The V gene end was trimmed by 4 bases and the J gene end by 4 bases; junction bases not matched to a gene: 8. Germline V gene data show CDR1 as SQVTM and CDR2 as ANQGSEA. The CDR3: CSVGGGGRGETQYF. CDR3 nucleotide sequence: TGCAGCGTTGGGGGCGGGGGGCGCGGAGAGACCCAGTACTTC. Based on the CDR3 plus reference TRBV29-1 and TRBJ2-5, the full variable domain is SAVISQKPSRDICQRGTSLTIQCQVDSQVTMMFWYRQQPGQSLTLIATANQGSEATYESGFVIDKFPISRPNLTFSTLTVSNMSPEDSSIYLCSVGGGGRGETQYFGPGTRLLVL.

The V call is TRBV18, the J call TRBJ1-2, with D perhaps matching TRBD1 (6 bases). Germline lookup yields CDR1 KGHSH and CDR2 LQKENI. The CDR3 is made up of 12 amino acids. Trimming pared 3 bases from V and 6 bases from J, leaving 8 bases between. The CDR3 DNA is TGTGCCAGCTCACCCCGACAGGATGGCTACACCTTC. Protein sequence: CASSPRQDGYTF.

The sample holds a few counts of this clone. The V call is TRBV5-4, the J call TRBJ1-3; D ambiguous. The CDR3 consists of 15 residues. Looked up from germline, CDR1 is SGHNT and CDR2 is YYREEE (reference sequence). The ends were cut back, 0 bases at V and 0 bases at J, with 7 bases in the middle. CDR3 nucleotides: TGTGCCAGCAGCTTGGCCGTACACTCTGGAAACACCATATATTTT. Translation gives CASSLAVHSGNTIYF. The complete variable domain, with remaining parts taken from reference TRBV5-4 and TRBJ1-3, reads ETGVTQSPTHLIKTRGQQVTLRCSSQSGHNTVSWYQQALGQGPQFIFQYYREEENGRGNFPPRFSGLQFPNYSSELNVNALELDDSALYLCASSLAVHSGNTIYFGEGSWLTVV.

V is TRBV18 and J is TRBJ1-5, with 10 bases that match TRBD1. The germline gives CDR1 KGHSH, CDR2 LQKENI. CDR3 size: 15 residues. V shed 3 bases and J 6 bases; nucleotides not matched to a gene: 5. The CDR3 spells CASSPGTGERQPQHF. CDR3 coding DNA: TGTGCCAGCTCACCCGGGACAGGGGAGCGTCAGCCCCAGCATTTT. Full variable domain (missing parts from reference TRBV18 and TRBJ1-5): NAGVMQNPRHLVRRRGQEARLRCSPMKGHSHVYWYRQLPEEGLKFMVYLQKENIIDESGMPKERFSAEFPKEGPSILRIQQVVRGDSAAYFCASSPGTGERQPQHFGDGTRLSIL.

J is TRBJ1-1 and V is TRBV28; 7 nucleotides align to TRBD1. In germline, CDR1 is MDHEN, CDR2 SYDVKM. The CDR3 covers 14 residues. V gave up 5 bases and J gave up 5 bases; unmatched junction bases: 8. CDR3 bases: TGTGCCAGCAGTGCTAGGGGGCTAGGGACTGAAGCTTTCTTT. Translated, it gives CASSARGLGTEAFF.

V is TRBV25-1 and J is TRBJ2-6; D is unclear. Trimming took 3 bases from V and 3 from J, leaving 9 bases between them. This CDR3 is 15 amino acids long. The germline V gene has CDR1 MGHDK and CDR2 SYGVNS. CDR3 sequence (DNA): TGTGCCAGCAGTGATTGGGCATTTGGGGCCAACGTCCTGACTTTC. This encodes CASSDWAFGANVLTF.

The V gene is TRBV27, the J gene TRBJ2-7, with TRBD2 matching 12 bases. V trimming: 6 bases; J trimming: 5 bases; junction bases outside the gene matches: 5. The V gene's germline CDR1 is MNHEY and CDR2 SMNVEV (reference sequence). The CDR3 has 14 amino acids. The CDR3: CASRQLAGGDEQYF. CDR3 nucleotide sequence: TGTGCCAGCAGACAACTAGCGGGGGGAGACGAGCAGTACTTC.

For the CDR3, the DNA is TGTGCCAGCAGCTTGGGAATACTACAGGGGGCCGGTGAAAAACTGTTTTTT. This encodes CASSLGILQGAGEKLFF. The chain joins TRBV5-4 to TRBJ1-4, with TRBD1 matching 9 bases. The CDR3 is 17 amino acids. J lost 7 bases, V lost 0 bases, and 10 bases had no gene match. Germline CDR1 reads SGHNT; CDR2 reads YYREEE (reference sequence). Supplemented by reference TRBV5-4 and TRBJ1-4, the full variable domain reads ETGVTQSPTHLIKTRGQQVTLRCSSQSGHNTVSWYQQALGQGPQFIFQYYREEENGRGNFPPRFSGLQFPNYSSELNVNALELDDSALYLCASSLGILQGAGEKLFFGSGTQLSVL.

The chain combines TRBV28 with TRBJ1-4, with TRBD1 identical over 8 bases. V shed 7 bases, J shed 8 bases, and the junction held 9 bases outside the gene matches. Germline CDR1 is MDHEN and CDR2 is SYDVKM. The CDR3 is 14 residues long. CDR3 in amino acids: CASNLDRGGEKLFF. Written as DNA, the CDR3 is TGTGCCAGCAACCTCGACAGGGGTGGCGAAAAACTGTTTTTT. The full variable domain, with the rest looked up from reference TRBV28 and TRBJ1-4, is DVKVTQSSRYLVKRTGEKVFLECVQDMDHENMFWYRQDPGLGLRLIYFSYDVKMKEKGDIPEGYSVSREKKERFSLILESASTNQTSMYLCASNLDRGGEKLFFGSGTQLSVL.

The CDR3, as DNA: TGTGCCAGCAGTCTACAGCCGGGACAGGGGTCCTACGAGCAGTACTTC. Amino acids: CASSLQPGQGSYEQYF. The chain carries TRBV27 and TRBJ2-7, with TRBD1 identical over 10 bases. J gave up 1 base and V 5 bases, and 8 bases lay outside the gene matches. This CDR3 comprises 16 residues. Germline V gives CDR1 MNHEY, CDR2 SMNVEV (reference sequence).

This sequence joins TRBV10-3 and TRBJ2-5; TRBD2 matches 8 bases. The V gene end was trimmed by 10 bases and the J gene end by 3 bases; junction bases not matched to a gene: 10. The CDR3 sequence is 14 residues long. From germline, CDR1 is ENHRY and CDR2 SYGVKD. The chain's CDR3 is CATTIGGAEETQYF. The CDR3 DNA reads TGTGCCACGACGATCGGGGGGGCAGAAGAGACCCAGTACTTC.

The chain uses TRBV7-9 and TRBJ2-1; no reliable D call. Trimming removed 7 bases from V and 7 bases from J, with 11 bases in between. The CDR3 loop spans 12 amino acids. Looked up from germline, CDR1 is SEHNR and CDR2 is FQNEAQ (reference sequence). The CDR3 region is CASNPRSNEQFF. The CDR3 bases are TGTGCCAGCAACCCGAGAAGTAATGAGCAGTTCTTC.

As regards this clone: Other DNA sequences in the same sample also yield this CDR3. V gene TRBV7-9 combines with J gene TRBJ2-5; D gene uncertain. V shed 4 bases and J shed 2 bases, with 2 bases lying between them. This CDR3 spans 11 amino acids. CDR1 is SEHNR, CDR2 FQNEAQ, per germline (reference sequence). The CDR3 is CASSSQETQYF. CDR3 nucleotides: TGTGCCAGCAGCTCACAAGAGACCCAGTACTTC.

The chain recombines TRBV6-5 with TRBJ1-1; TRBD1 might be the D (5 bases). Between the trimmed V and J ends, which lost 5 bases and 1 base, there was a span of 11 bases. Per germline, CDR1 MNHEY and CDR2 SVGAGI. The CDR3 sequence is 14 residues long. CDR3 coding DNA: TGTGCCAGCAGTCTACAGGCAAAGAACACTGAAGCTTTCTTT. This sequence encodes CASSLQAKNTEAFF.

The chain uses TRBV7-9 and TRBJ1-2; D remains unclear. V lost 10 bases and J lost 9, with 18 bases in between. Per germline, CDR1 SEHNR and CDR2 FQNEAQ (reference sequence). This CDR3 region has 12 residues. The CDR3 is CATEGEGLRYTF. The CDR3 DNA follows: TGTGCCACCGAGGGAGAAGGTTTGCGCTACACCTTC.

The rearrangement links TRBV12-5 to TRBJ1-5, with 7 bases that match TRBD1. Germline V CDR1 and CDR2: LGHNT, FRNRAP. J gave up 7 bases and V 0 bases, and 12 bases lay outside the gene matches. CDR3 length: 17 amino acids. The CDR3 DNA reads TGTGCTAGTGGTTTGGTACTGGCGGCAGGGGGTGGCCAGCCCCAGCATTTT. Translated, it gives CASGLVLAAGGGQPQHF.

The rearrangement links TRBV6-1 to TRBJ1-5, with a possible D match to TRBD1 (5 bases). The germline CDR1 and CDR2 sequences are MNHNS and SASEGT. The CDR3 loop spans 14 amino acids. V lost 8 bases and J lost 6, with 17 bases in between. CDR3 nucleotide sequence: TGTGCCAGCGTGATCGACAAGGGGTTTCAGCCCCAGCATTTT. It is translated as CASVIDKGFQPQHF.

Written as DNA, the CDR3 is TGTGCCAGCAGCGTACTAGGGGGGGGTTACAATGAGCAGTTCTTC. Its protein is CASSVLGGGYNEQFF. The chain has TRBV9 and TRBJ2-1; D is perhaps TRBD2 (7 bases). Trimming cost V 1 base and J 4 bases, with 12 bases left between them. Germline assignment: CDR1 SGDLS and CDR2 YYNGEE. The CDR3 totals 15 residues.

The chain couples TRBV29-1 to TRBJ2-3, with unresolved D. The CDR3 extends over 14 amino acids. The germline V gene encodes CDR1 SQVTM and CDR2 ANQGSEA. V lost 5 bases and J lost 1, with 13 bases in between. CDR3: CSVHLRHGTDTQYF. CDR3 DNA: TGCAGCGTTCATCTGCGGCATGGCACAGATACGCAGTATTTT.

V gene TRBV4-1 combines with J gene TRBJ2-1; 13 bases are shared with TRBD2. This CDR3 has 18 amino acids. CDR1 and CDR2 (germline): MGHRA, YSYEKL. Trimming at V came to 0 bases and at J to 8 bases, leaving 10 bases not matched to a gene. The CDR3 is CASSQEALTSGRADEQFF. CDR3 in DNA: TGCGCCAGCAGCCAAGAGGCCCTAACTAGCGGGAGGGCGGATGAGCAGTTCTTC.

The chain is built from TRBV18 and TRBJ1-3, with D tentatively TRBD1 (6 bases). The CDR3 is 17 residues long. Trimming pared 2 bases from V and 0 bases from J, leaving 14 bases between. Per germline, CDR1 KGHSH and CDR2 LQKENI. CDR3 sequence: CASSPGAQGYSGNTIYF. CDR3 nucleotides: TGTGCCAGCTCACCAGGGGCACAGGGATACTCTGGAAACACCATATATTTT.

This sequence joins TRBV10-3 and TRBJ1-2; TRBD1 matches 12 bases. Germline CDR1 ENHRY, CDR2 SYGVKD. The length of the CDR3 is 15 residues. The V and J ends lost 10 bases and 5 bases, in that order; junction bases with no gene match: 11. CDR3 sequence: CATMLGTGGMYGYTF. DNA for the CDR3: TGTGCCACCATGCTGGGGACAGGGGGCATGTATGGCTACACCTTC.